This T cell receptor beta chain came from a study of beta chain features in type 1 diabetes. About the research overall: Cells sorted and examined across all samples totaled approximately 100,000,000. The study's findings and limits: TCRB CDR3s from Type 1 diabetes patients were moderately but significantly shorter in all four CD4+ subsets. Insertion counts at VDJ junctions were lower in type 1 diabetes patients, who also showed more deletions there.

V was cut by 1 base and J by 4 bases, with 14 bases left in between. This CDR3 comprises 15 residues. The germline gives CDR1 SGHTA, CDR2 FQGTGA. cDNA synthesis used the whole RNA isolate, giving expressed TCRB sequences. Libraries were prepared by immunoSEQ multiplex PCR; TCRdb keeps only in-frame clonotypes and omits some of them. Among approximately 43,000 clones, approximately 61% were seen once, and the ten largest hold around 1.7%. Regarding this clone: Its cognate antigen is unknown.

This sequence joins TRBV7-3 and TRBJ2-7; D is possibly TRBD1 (7 bases). The sequenced sample consisted of Tregs from blood. This clonotype was sampled from a man aged 25-40 years with type 1 diabetes. Some clones in this sample may be carry-over from other donors' samples. The CDR3 reads CASSLSAQGGYEQYF. CDR3 DNA sequence: TGTGCCAGCAGCTTAAGCGCCCAGGGGGGATACGAGCAGTACTTC. Filled out from reference TRBV7-3 and TRBJ2-7, the complete variable domain reads GAGVSQTPSNKVTEKGKYVELRCDPISGHTALYWYRQSLGQGPEFLIYFQGTGAADDSGLPNDRFFAVRPEGSVSTLKIQRTERGDSAVYLCASSLSAQGGYEQYFGPGTRLTVT.